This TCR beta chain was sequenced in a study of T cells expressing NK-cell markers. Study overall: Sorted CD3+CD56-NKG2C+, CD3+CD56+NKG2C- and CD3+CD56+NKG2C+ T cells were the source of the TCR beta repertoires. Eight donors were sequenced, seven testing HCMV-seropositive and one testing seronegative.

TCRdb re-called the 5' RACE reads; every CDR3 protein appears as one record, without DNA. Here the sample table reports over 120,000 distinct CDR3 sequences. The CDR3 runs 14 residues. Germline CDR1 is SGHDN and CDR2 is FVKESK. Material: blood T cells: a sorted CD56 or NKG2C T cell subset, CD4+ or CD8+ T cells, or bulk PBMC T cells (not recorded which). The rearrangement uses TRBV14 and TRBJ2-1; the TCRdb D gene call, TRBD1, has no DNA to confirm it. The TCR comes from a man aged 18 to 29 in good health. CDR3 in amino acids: CAGPHGHYYNEQFF.